These 2 T cell receptor beta chains came from one sample sequenced in a study of blood T cell repertoires in COVID-19. Method: immunoSEQ multiplex PCR; TCRdb's copy keeps in-frame clones and lacks some. Counted here are about 130,000 clones, 80% to 90% occurring once; the ten biggest clones make up around 3.4%. Sequenced input: peripheral blood. Receptors originate from a woman between 55 and 75 years old with acute or convalescent COVID-19.

V and J are TRBV3-1 (or the pseudogene TRBV3-2) and TRBJ2-1; D gene uncertain. Germline V CDR1 and CDR2: LGHDT, YNNKEL (reference sequence). The CDR3 has 14 amino acids. Trimming removed 4 bases from V and 3 bases from J, with 10 bases in between. The DNA of the CDR3 is TGTGCCAGCAGCCTAAGGAGTAGCTACAATGAGCAGTTCTTC. Its translation is CASSLRSSYNEQFF.

The V gene is TRBV6-5, the J gene TRBJ2-5, with D possibly being TRBD2 (6 bases). Germline CDR1 is MNHEY and CDR2 is SVGAGI. Trimming took off 7 bases at V and 3 bases at J, with 15 bases between the two ends. The CDR3 has 14 residues. The CDR3 DNA is TGTGCCAGCACCACCGGGACTCTTGAAGAGACCCAGTACTTC. Amino acid sequence: CASTTGTLEETQYF.